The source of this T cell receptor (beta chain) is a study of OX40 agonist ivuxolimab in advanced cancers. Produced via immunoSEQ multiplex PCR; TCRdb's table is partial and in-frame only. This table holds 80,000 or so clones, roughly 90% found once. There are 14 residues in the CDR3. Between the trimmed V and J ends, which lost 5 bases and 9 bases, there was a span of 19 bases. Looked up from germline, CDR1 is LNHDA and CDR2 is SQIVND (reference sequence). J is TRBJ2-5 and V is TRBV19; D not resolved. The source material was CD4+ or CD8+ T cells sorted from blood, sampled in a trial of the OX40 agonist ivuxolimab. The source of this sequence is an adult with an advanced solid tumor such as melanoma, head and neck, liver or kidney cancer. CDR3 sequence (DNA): TGTGCCAGTAGTTCCAGTGGTAGTCTGGTTCCCCAGTACTTC. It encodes CASSSSGSLVPQYF.